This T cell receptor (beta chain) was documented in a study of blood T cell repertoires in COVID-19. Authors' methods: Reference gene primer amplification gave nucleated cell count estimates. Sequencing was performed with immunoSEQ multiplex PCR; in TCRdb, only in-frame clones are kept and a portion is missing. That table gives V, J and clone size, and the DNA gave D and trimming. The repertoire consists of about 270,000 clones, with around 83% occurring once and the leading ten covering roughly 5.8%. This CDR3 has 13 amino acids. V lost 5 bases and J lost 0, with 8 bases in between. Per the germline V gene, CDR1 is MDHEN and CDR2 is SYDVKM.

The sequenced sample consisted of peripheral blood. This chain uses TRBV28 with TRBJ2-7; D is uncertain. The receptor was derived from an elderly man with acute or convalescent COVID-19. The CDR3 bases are TGTGCCAGCAGTGTGACTGACTCCTACGAGCAGTACTTC. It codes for CASSVTDSYEQYF.